Listed below are T cell receptor beta chains from one sample, sequenced in a study of blood T cell repertoires in COVID-19. The table came from immunoSEQ multiplex PCR; TCRdb's copy has only in-frame clones and leaves some out. The table has 270,000 or so clones, about 80% seen once. The sequenced sample was PBMCs or T cells enriched from blood (not recorded which). The receptors derive from a man aged 50 to 60 who had recovered from COVID-19. Both conserved end residues are part of each CDR3. A D gene is named only where the DNA matches it firmly. Size is stated for part of the rows, as once, few or many counts, or as a class when the clone is expanded.

TRBJ2-4	.	TRBV21-1	.	TGTGCCAGCAGCAAAAGTAAATCCCGAACAGTAGAAAACATTCAGTACTTC	CASSKSKSRTVENIQYF
TRBJ1-3	.	TRBV3-1/TRBV3-2	.	TGTGCCAGCAGCCAAGCGGCTCTGGGACACTCTGGAAACACCATATATTTT	CASSQAALGHSGNTIYF
TRBJ1-1	.	TRBV12-5	.	TGTGCTAGCCTCACCAGCGGGAACACTGAAGCTTTCTTT	CASLTSGNTEAFF
TRBJ1-2	once	TRBV9	TRBD1	TGTGCCAGCAGCGCCGAGATCGTAGGGGGCGTATATGGCTACACCTTC	CASSAEIVGGVYGYTF
TRBJ1-1	once	TRBV23-1	.	TGCGCCAGCAGTCATTTCGTGACAGCGAACACTGAAGCTTTCTTT	CASSHFVTANTEAFF
TRBJ1-2	.	TRBV5-1	.	TGCGCCAGCAGCTTGGGAGAGGTCTATGGCTACACCTTC	CASSLGEVYGYTF
TRBJ1-6	.	TRBV11-2	TRBD1	TGTGCCAGCAGCACCGGGACAGGGGTGCCACCCCTCCACTTT	CASSTGTGVPPLHF
TRBJ2-1	.	TRBV4-2	TRBD2	TGTGCCAGCAGCCAAGTGGAGGGACTATTCGAGGAGCAGTTCTTC	CASSQVEGLFEEQFF
TRBJ2-4	.	TRBV21-1	.	TGTGCCAGCAGCAAAGGAGGGTTAGCCAAAAACATTCAGTACTTC	CASSKGGLAKNIQYF
TRBJ1-1	.	TRBV19	TRBD1	TGTGCCTCAGGGCGGACAGGTGCTCCGGGCACTGAAGCTTTCTTT	CASGRTGAPGTEAFF
TRBJ2-1	.	TRBV6-1	TRBD2	TGTGCCAGCAGTGAAGAGATGCGGGAGGACCACAATGAGCAGTTCTTC	CASSEEMREDHNEQFF
TRBJ1-6	.	TRBV5-1	.	TGCGCCAGCAGCTTGGAGCACAGGGAAAATTCACCCCTCCACTTT	CASSLEHRENSPLHF
TRBJ2-1	.	TRBV5-8	TRBD1	TGTGCCAGCCGCAGTGGGACAGCCTACAATGAGCAGTTCTTC	CASRSGTAYNEQFF
TRBJ2-1	.	TRBV28	TRBD2	TGTGCCAGCAGTTTAACTAGCGGGGGCTCCTACAATGAGCAGTTCTTC	CASSLTSGGSYNEQFF
TRBJ1-1	many	TRBV3-1/TRBV3-2	TRBD1	TGTGCCAGCAGCCCAGGGATGGGACAGGCGGCGGCTTTCTTT	CASSPGMGQAAAFF
TRBJ1-2	.	TRBV6-2/TRBV6-3	TRBD1	TGTGCCAGCAGTTACTATGCGGACAGGGGTGACGGCTACACCTTC	CASSYYADRGDGYTF
TRBJ2-7	.	TRBV29-1	TRBD1	TGCAGCGTGGGACAGGGGGAATTCTCCGAGCAGTACTTC	CSVGQGEFSEQYF
TRBJ2-2	.	TRBV4-2	TRBD2	TGTGCCAGCAGCCAAGATGCAGCGGGAGGGCCGAACACCGGGGAGCTGTTTTTT	CASSQDAAGGPNTGELFF
TRBJ1-5	.	TRBV6-4	TRBD1	TGTGCCAGCAGTCCGACCGGGACAGGGAGTCAGCCCCAGCATTTT	CASSPTGTGSQPQHF
TRBJ2-7	.	TRBV30	.	TGTGCCTGGAGTTGGGGGCAGCGTCTCTACGAGCAGTACTTC	CAWSWGQRLYEQYF
TRBJ2-7	.	TRBV28	.	TGTGCCAGCAGTTTGGGCAAAGGCTACGAGCAGTACTTC	CASSLGKGYEQYF
TRBJ2-7	.	TRBV7-2	.	TGTGCCAGCACCCTTGGGCAACTCTCCTACGAGCAGTACTTC	CASTLGQLSYEQYF
TRBJ1-5	once	TRBV12-5	.	TGTGCTAGTGGTTTGACTTTTCAGGGAAGCAATCAGCCCCAGCATTTT	CASGLTFQGSNQPQHF
TRBJ2-5	.	TRBV24-1	TRBD2	TGTGCCACCAGTGCGGCCAGCGGGAGGCTAGGAGAGACCCAGTACTTC	CATSAASGRLGETQYF
TRBJ2-2	.	TRBV10-1	.	TGCGCCAGCAGTGAGACAGGGAACACCGGGGAGCTGTTTTTT	CASSETGNTGELFF
TRBJ1-4	.	TRBV6-5	.	TGTGCCAGCAGTTACGCCAGGGCGGAAGAAAAACTGTTTTTT	CASSYARAEEKLFF
TRBJ1-5	.	TRBV27	.	TGTGCCAGCAGTTTGACCCGAACGAGGCAGCCCCAGCATTTT	CASSLTRTRQPQHF
TRBJ1-5	.	TRBV5-8	.	TGTGCCAGCAGCTTCAGAAATCAGCCCCAGCATTTT	CASSFRNQPQHF
TRBJ2-4	.	TRBV11-2	.	TGTGCCAGCAGCTTAGTACAGGGAATCATTCAGTACTTC	CASSLVQGIIQYF
TRBJ1-4	.	TRBV12-5	TRBD1	TGTGCTAGTGGTTTGTCAACGGACAGGGTAACTAATGAAAAACTGTTTTTT	CASGLSTDRVTNEKLFF
TRBJ2-3	.	TRBV29-1	.	TGCAGCGTTGAGGGGAGCGCAGATACGCAGTATTTT	CSVEGSADTQYF
TRBJ1-2	.	TRBV15	.	TGTGCCACCAGCAGAGGGCAGGGCCCAAACTATGGCTACACCTTC	CATSRGQGPNYGYTF
TRBJ2-1	once	TRBV19	TRBD2	TGTGCCAGTAGTAGGACTAGCCCCCTTGTTGAGCAGTTCTTC	CASSRTSPLVEQFF
TRBJ2-7	.	TRBV18	TRBD1	TGTGCCAGCTCACCCCTGACAGGGACCCTAGACGAGCAGTACTTC	CASSPLTGTLDEQYF
TRBJ1-4	.	TRBV5-1	TRBD1	TGCGCCAGCAGCGTGACAGGGGTGGGAGGTAATGAAAAACTGTTTTTT	CASSVTGVGGNEKLFF
TRBJ2-1	.	TRBV9	TRBD2	TGTGCCAGCAGCCAGACTAGCGGGAGAATAAACAATGAGCAGTTCTTC	CASSQTSGRINNEQFF
TRBJ1-2	.	TRBV9	.	TGTGCCAGCAGCCCTCCGACAGCTCCAATCTATGGCTACACCTTC	CASSPPTAPIYGYTF
TRBJ1-5	.	TRBV5-1	.	TGCGCCAGCAGCTTGGGGCAGAGCAATCAGCCCCAGCATTTT	CASSLGQSNQPQHF
TRBJ1-5	.	TRBV27	.	TGTGCCAGCAGTTTCCTGGGTATAGGAGCAGAGCCCCAGCATTTT	CASSFLGIGAEPQHF
TRBJ2-2	.	TRBV3-1/TRBV3-2	TRBD2	TGTGCCAGCAGCTCGAGCGGGAGTGGGCGAGGCGGGGAGCTGTTTTTT	CASSSSGSGRGGELFF
TRBJ2-1	.	TRBV24-1	TRBD2	TGTGCCACCAGTGACCGGGAGGGACTAGGTGAGCAGTTCTTC	CATSDREGLGEQFF
TRBJ2-2	.	TRBV2	.	TGTGCCAGCAGTGAAGCGCATAACCGCGTGACCGGGGAGCTGTTTTTT	CASSEAHNRVTGELFF
TRBJ1-1	.	TRBV5-1	TRBD1	TGCGCCAGCAGCTTACAGGGGAGCACTGAAGCTTTCTTT	CASSLQGSTEAFF
TRBJ1-1	.	TRBV5-1	TRBD1	TGCGCCAGCAGCTCCACCCAGGGGGCTAACACTGAAGCTTTCTTT	CASSSTQGANTEAFF
TRBJ1-6	.	TRBV11-2	TRBD1	TGTGCCAGCAGCTTAATTCACAGGGGTAATTCACCCCTCCACTTT	CASSLIHRGNSPLHF
TRBJ1-1	.	TRBV5-1	.	TGCGCCAGCAGCTTGGTTCCAGGGTCCGTTGTTGTCACTGAAGCTTTCTTT	CASSLVPGSVVVTEAFF
TRBJ1-2	.	TRBV2	TRBD1	TGTGCCAGCAGTGAGGCTGGACAGGGGGTCTATGGCTACACCTTC	CASSEAGQGVYGYTF
TRBJ2-1	once	TRBV14	TRBD1	TGTGCCAGCAGCCATTCAGGGGGTCGCTATGAGCAGTTCTTC	CASSHSGGRYEQFF
TRBJ1-2	.	TRBV4-2	TRBD1	TGTGCCAGCAGCCAAGAAAAGGACAGGAACTATGGCTACACCTTC	CASSQEKDRNYGYTF
TRBJ1-3	.	TRBV30	.	TGTGCCTGGACCCCAACAGGGTCGTTCGGAAACACCATATATTTT	CAWTPTGSFGNTIYF
TRBJ2-7	.	TRBV28	TRBD2	TGTGCCAGCAGTTTATTCCGGGAGGGCCACGAGCAGTACTTC	CASSLFREGHEQYF